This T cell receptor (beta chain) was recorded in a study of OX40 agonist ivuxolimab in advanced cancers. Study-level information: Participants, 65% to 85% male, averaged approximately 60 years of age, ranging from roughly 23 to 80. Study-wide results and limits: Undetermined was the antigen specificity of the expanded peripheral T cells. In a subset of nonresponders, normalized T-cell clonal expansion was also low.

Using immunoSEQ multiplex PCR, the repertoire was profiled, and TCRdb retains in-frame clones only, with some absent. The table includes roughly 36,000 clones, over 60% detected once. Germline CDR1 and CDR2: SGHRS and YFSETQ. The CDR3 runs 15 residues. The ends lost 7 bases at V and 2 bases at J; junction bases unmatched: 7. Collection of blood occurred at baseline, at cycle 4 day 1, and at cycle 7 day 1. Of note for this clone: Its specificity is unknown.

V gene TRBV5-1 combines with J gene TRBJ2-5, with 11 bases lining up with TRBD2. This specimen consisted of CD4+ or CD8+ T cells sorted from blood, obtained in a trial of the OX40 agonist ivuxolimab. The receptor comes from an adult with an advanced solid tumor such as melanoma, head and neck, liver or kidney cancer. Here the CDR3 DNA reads TGCGCCAGCGGCCGAGGGACTAGCGGACAAGAGACCCAGTACTTC. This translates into CASGRGTSGQETQYF.